These 4 T cell receptor beta chains share one sample of origin, sequenced in a study of response to subunit inactivated influenza vaccine. In TCRdb, the RT-PCR reads were re-called with MiXCR into one record per CDR3 protein. This table has about 570,000 distinct CDR3 sequences, roughly 10% appearing once. The sample was also linked to a second study, of T cells expressing NK-cell markers. That paper notes: 5'RACE template switching with UMIs generated TCR beta cDNA.

The sequences come from PBMCs from blood, collected on the day of vaccination. Every receptor here comes from a man in his fifties who received an inactivated influenza vaccine.

This rearrangement joins TRBV2 to TRBJ2-5; 11 nucleotides match TRBD1. The CDR3 totals 15 residues. Germline values: CDR1 SNHLY, CDR2 FYNNEI. After removal of 9 bases from V and 3 bases from J, the junction contained 9 bases not matched to a gene. The CDR3 here is CASDSDRGLKETQYF. As DNA, the CDR3 is TGTGCCAGTGATTCGGACAGGGGGCTAAAAGAGACCCAGTACTTC.

This clonotype has more than one count but fewer than ten. The chain joins TRBV20-1 to TRBJ2-1; D possibly corresponds to TRBD2 (5 bases). The CDR3 covers 15 residues. From germline, CDR1 is DFQATT and CDR2 SNEGSKA (reference sequence). The V gene lost 0 bases and the J gene lost 3 bases, with 12 bases spanning the gap. CDR3 bases: TGCAGTGCTAGAGATGTAGCGACCAACTACAATGAGCAGTTCTTC. Amino acids: CSARDVATNYNEQFF.

V is TRBV29-1 and J is TRBJ2-6; 9 bases are shared with TRBD2. The trim removed 5 bases at V and 0 bases at J, leaving 8 bases unmatched. Germline values: CDR1 SQVTM, CDR2 ANQGSEA. The CDR3 sequence is 17 residues long. CDR3 coding DNA: TGCAGCGTTCTTTTAGCGGGAGCGAGCTCTGGGGCCAACGTCCTGACTTTC. It translates to CSVLLAGASSGANVLTF. Filled out from reference TRBV29-1 and TRBJ2-6, the complete variable domain reads SAVISQKPSRDICQRGTSLTIQCQVDSQVTMMFWYRQQPGQSLTLIATANQGSEATYESGFVIDKFPISRPNLTFSTLTVSNMSPEDSSIYLCSVLLAGASSGANVLTFGAGSRLTVL.

This rearrangement joins TRBV11-2 to TRBJ2-3, with a tentative D call TRBD1 (5 bases). V was trimmed by 4 bases and J by 5 bases, leaving 22 bases between them. CDR3 size: 17 residues. The germline V gene has CDR1 SGHAT and CDR2 FQNNGV. The CDR3 DNA follows: TGTGCCAGCAGCTCAGAGTTCAGACAGCTGGCCCTAGATACGCAGTATTTT. It translates to CASSSEFRQLALDTQYF.